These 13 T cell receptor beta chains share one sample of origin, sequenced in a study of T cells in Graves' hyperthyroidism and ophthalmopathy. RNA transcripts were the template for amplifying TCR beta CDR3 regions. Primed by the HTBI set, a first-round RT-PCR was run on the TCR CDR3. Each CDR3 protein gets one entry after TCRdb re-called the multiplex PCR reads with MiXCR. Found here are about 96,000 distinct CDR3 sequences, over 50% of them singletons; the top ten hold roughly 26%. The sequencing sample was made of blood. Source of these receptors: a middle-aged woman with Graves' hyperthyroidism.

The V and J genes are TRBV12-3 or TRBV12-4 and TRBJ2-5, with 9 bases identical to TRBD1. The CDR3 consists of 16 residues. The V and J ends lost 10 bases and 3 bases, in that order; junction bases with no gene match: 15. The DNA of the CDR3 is TGTGCCACGGGCCCCGGAAACAGGGGGCGGGAAGAGACCCAGTACTTC. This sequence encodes CATGPGNRGREETQYF.

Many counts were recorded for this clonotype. CDR3 DNA: TGCGCCAGCAGCTTCAAGGAGACCCAGTACTTC. Translating gives CASSFKETQYF. The chain employs TRBV5-1 and TRBJ2-5, with unresolved D. V was trimmed by 2 bases and J by 5 bases, leaving 4 bases between them. CDR3 length: 11 amino acids. Germline V gene sequence: CDR1 SGHRS, CDR2 YFSETQ.

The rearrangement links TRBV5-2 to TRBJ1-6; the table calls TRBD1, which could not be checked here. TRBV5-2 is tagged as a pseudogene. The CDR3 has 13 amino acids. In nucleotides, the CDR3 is TGTGCCAGCAATACAGGGGGACATTCACCCCTCCACTTT. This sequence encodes CASNTGGHSPLHF.

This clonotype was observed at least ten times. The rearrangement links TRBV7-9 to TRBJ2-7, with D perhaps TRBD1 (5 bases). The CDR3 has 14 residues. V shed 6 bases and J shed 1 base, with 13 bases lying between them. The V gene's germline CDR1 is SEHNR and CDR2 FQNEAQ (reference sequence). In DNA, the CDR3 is TGTGCCAGCAGACTTCACTCAGGGTCCTACGAGCAGTACTTC. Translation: CASRLHSGSYEQYF.

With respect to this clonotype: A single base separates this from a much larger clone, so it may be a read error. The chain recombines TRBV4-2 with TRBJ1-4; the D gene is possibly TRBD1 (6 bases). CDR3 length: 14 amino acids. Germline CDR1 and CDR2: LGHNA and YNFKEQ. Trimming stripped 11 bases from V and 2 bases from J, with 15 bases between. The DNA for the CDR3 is TGTGCCTGTTCCCAGGGGATCACTAATGAAAAACTGTTTTTT. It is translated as CACSQGITNEKLFF.

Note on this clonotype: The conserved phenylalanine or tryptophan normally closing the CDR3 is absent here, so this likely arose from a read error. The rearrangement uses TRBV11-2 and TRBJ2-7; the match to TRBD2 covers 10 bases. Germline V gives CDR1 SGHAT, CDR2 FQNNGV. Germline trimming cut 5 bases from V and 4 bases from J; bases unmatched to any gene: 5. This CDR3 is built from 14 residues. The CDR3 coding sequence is TGTGCCAGCAGCCCCGGACTAGCGGTATACGAGCAGTACCTC. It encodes CASSPGLAVYEQYL.

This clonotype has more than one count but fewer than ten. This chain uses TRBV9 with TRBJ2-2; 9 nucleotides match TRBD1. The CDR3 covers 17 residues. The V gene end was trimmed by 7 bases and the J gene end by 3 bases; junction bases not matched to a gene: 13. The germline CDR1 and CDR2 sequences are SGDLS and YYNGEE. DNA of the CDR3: TGTGCCAGCTCGGTGACGCGGGACAGGGTACACACCGGGGAGCTGTTTTTT. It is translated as CASSVTRDRVHTGELFF.

The CDR3 protein is CASSAQGVPGNEQFF. DNA for the CDR3: TGTGCCAGCAGCGCCCAGGGTGTACCTGGCAATGAGCAGTTCTTC. The chain carries TRBV7-3 and TRBJ2-7; a possible D gene is TRBD1 (5 bases). The DNA end favors TRBJ2-1, so the J call may be wrong. This CDR3 has 15 amino acids. Per germline, CDR1 SGHTA and CDR2 FQGTGA.

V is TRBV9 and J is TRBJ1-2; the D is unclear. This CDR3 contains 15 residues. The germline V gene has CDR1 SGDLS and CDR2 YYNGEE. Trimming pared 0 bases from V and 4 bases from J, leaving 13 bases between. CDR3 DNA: TGTGCCAGCAGCGTAGGTGAGGGAGGGCTCTATGGCTACACCTTC. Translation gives CASSVGEGGLYGYTF.

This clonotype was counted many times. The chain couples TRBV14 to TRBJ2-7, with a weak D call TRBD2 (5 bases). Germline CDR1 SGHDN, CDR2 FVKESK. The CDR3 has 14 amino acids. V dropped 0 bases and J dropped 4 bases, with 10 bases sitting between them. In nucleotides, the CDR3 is TGTGCCAGCAGCCAAGATTACGGAGGTTACGAGCAGTACTTC. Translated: CASSQDYGGYEQYF.

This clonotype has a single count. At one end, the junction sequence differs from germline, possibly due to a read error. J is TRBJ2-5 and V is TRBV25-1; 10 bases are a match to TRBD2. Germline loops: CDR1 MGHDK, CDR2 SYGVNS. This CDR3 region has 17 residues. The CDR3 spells CASSAIPGSGRGETRYF. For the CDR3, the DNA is TGTGCCAGCAGTGCTATCCCCGGAAGCGGGAGGGGAGAGACCCGGTACTTC.

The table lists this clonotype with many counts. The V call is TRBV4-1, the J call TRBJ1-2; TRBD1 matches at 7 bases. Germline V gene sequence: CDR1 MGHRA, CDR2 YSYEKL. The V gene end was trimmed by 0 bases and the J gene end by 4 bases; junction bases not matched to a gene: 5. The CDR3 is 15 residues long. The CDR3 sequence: CASSQERQGTYGYTF. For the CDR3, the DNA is TGCGCCAGCAGCCAAGAGCGACAGGGCACCTATGGCTACACCTTC.

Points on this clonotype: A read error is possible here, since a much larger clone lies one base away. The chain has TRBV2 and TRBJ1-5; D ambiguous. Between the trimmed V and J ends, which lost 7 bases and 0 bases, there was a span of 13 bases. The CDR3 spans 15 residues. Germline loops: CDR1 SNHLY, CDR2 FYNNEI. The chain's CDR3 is CASTTAAHSNQPQHF. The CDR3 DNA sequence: TGTGCCAGCACCACGGCAGCTCATAGCAATCAGCCCCAGCATTTT.